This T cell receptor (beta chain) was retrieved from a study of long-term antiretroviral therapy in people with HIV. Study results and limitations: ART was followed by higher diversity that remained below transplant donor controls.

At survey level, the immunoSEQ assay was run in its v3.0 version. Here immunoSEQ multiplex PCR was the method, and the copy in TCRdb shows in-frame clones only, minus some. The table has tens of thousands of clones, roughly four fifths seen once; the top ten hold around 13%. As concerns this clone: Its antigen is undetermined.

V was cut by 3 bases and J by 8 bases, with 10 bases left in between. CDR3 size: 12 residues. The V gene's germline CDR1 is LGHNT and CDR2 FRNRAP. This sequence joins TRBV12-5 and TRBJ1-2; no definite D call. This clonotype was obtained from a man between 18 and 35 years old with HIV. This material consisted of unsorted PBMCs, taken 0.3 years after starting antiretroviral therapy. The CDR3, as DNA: TGTGCTAGTGGTTTCCGGGTGGGGGGCTACACCTTC. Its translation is CASGFRVGGYTF. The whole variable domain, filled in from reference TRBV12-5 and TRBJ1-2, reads DARVTQTPRHKVTEMGQEVTMRCQPILGHNTVFWYRQTMMQGLELLAYFRNRAPLDDSGMPKDRFSAEMPDATLATLKIQPSEPRDSAVYFCASGFRVGGYTFGSGTRLTVV.